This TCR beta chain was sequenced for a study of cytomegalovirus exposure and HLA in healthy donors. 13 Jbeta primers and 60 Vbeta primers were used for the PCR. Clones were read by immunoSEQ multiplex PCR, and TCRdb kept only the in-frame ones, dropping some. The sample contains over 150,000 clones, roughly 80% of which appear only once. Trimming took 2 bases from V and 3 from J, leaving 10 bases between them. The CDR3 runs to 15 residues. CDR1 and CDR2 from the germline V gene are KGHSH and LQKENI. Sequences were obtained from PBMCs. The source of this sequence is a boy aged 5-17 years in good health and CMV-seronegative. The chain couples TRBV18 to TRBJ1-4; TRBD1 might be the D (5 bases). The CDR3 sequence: CASSPGASANEKLFF. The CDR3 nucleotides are TGTGCCAGCTCACCAGGGGCCTCAGCTAATGAAAAACTGTTTTTT.